A single sample is the source of the 18 T cell receptor beta chains below, sequenced in a study of OX40 agonist ivuxolimab in advanced cancers. TCRdb keeps only in-frame clones here, not all; method: immunoSEQ multiplex PCR. Seen here are about 45,000 clones, roughly 90% observed once, and the top ten hold around 1%. The sample was CD4+ or CD8+ T cells sorted from blood, taken in a trial of the OX40 agonist ivuxolimab. These TCRs come from an adult with an advanced solid tumor such as melanoma, head and neck, liver or kidney cancer.

The rearrangement joins TRBV29-1 to TRBJ1-1, with 8 bases fitting TRBD1. Germline V CDR1 and CDR2: SQVTM, ANQGSEA. The V segment lost 7 bases and the J segment 5 bases; nucleotides outside the gene matches: 6. The CDR3 sequence is 12 residues long. The CDR3 nucleotides read TGCAGCGCCGATCAGGGGGCAACTGAAGCTTTCTTT. It specifies CSADQGATEAFF.

This rearrangement joins TRBV18 to TRBJ1-5; no firm D call. This CDR3 spans 14 amino acids. V was trimmed by 2 bases and J by 0 bases, leaving 5 bases between them. Germline CDR1 is KGHSH and CDR2 is LQKENI. The CDR3 nucleotides are TGTGCCAGCTCACCAGAATCTAGCAATCAGCCCCAGCATTTT. Encoded protein: CASSPESSNQPQHF. The full variable domain, completed using reference TRBV18 and TRBJ1-5, is NAGVMQNPRHLVRRRGQEARLRCSPMKGHSHVYWYRQLPEEGLKFMVYLQKENIIDESGMPKERFSAEFPKEGPSILRIQQVVRGDSAAYFCASSPESSNQPQHFGDGTRLSIL.

V gene TRBV18 combines with J gene TRBJ1-1; D is unresolved. The V end was cut by 3 bases, the J end by 4 bases, with 12 bases between. Germline V lookup: CDR1 KGHSH, CDR2 LQKENI. CDR3 length: 14 residues. The CDR3 spells CASSPGVPGTEAFF. CDR3 nucleotide sequence: TGTGCCAGCTCACCTGGGGTCCCGGGCACTGAAGCTTTCTTT. The variable domain in full, with the rest retrieved from reference TRBV18 and TRBJ1-1, is NAGVMQNPRHLVRRRGQEARLRCSPMKGHSHVYWYRQLPEEGLKFMVYLQKENIIDESGMPKERFSAEFPKEGPSILRIQQVVRGDSAAYFCASSPGVPGTEAFFGQGTRLTVV.

V and J are TRBV7-2 and TRBJ2-5; 15 bases align to TRBD2. Per germline, CDR1 SGHTA and CDR2 FQGNSA. The CDR3 totals 15 residues. V trimming: 3 bases; J trimming: 5 bases; junction bases outside the gene matches: 1. The CDR3 DNA is TGTGCCAGCAGCTTCGGACTAGCGGGAGGGGAGACCCAGTACTTC. It is translated as CASSFGLAGGETQYF.

The V call is TRBV19, the J call TRBJ2-2; D is unresolved. The CDR3 runs 17 residues. Germline V CDR1 and CDR2: LNHDA, SQIVND (reference sequence). V lost 4 bases to trimming and J lost 6 bases, with 21 bases between them. CDR3 bases: TGTGCCAGTAGTAAAGGTTGGGCGAGGTTTCTGGCCGGGGAGCTGTTTTTT. Translation gives CASSKGWARFLAGELFF.

The chain combines TRBV6-1 with TRBJ2-1; 13 bases are a match to TRBD2. The CDR3 contains 16 residues. Germline trimming cut 4 bases from V and 10 bases from J; bases unmatched to any gene: 10. Germline V CDR1 and CDR2: MNHNS, SASEGT. CDR3 residues: CASSGTSGSGGTEQFF. CDR3 bases: TGTGCCAGCAGTGGGACTAGCGGGAGCGGGGGCACGGAGCAGTTCTTC.

V and J are TRBV18 and TRBJ2-7; 7 nucleotides align to TRBD2. The CDR3 length is 12 residues. With 3 bases clipped from V and 7 bases from J, the junction kept 3 bases outside the gene matches. In germline, CDR1 is KGHSH, CDR2 LQKENI. CDR3 DNA sequence: TGTGCCAGCTCACCCTGGGAGGGGGAGCAGTACTTC. This encodes CASSPWEGEQYF.

The genes are TRBV15 and TRBJ2-1, with 9 positions matching TRBD2. The germline V gene encodes CDR1 LNHNV and CDR2 YYDKDF (reference sequence). J was trimmed by 8 bases and V by 3 bases; bases with no gene match: 14. The CDR3 is 17 residues long. CDR3 sequence reads: CATSSKSAGLAIYEQFF. The CDR3 DNA is TGTGCCACCAGCAGTAAATCCGCGGGACTAGCTATCTATGAGCAGTTCTTC.

CDR3 sequence reads: CASSYLQGYEQYF. The CDR3 DNA is TGTGCCAGCAGCTACCTACAGGGGTACGAGCAGTACTTC. The rearrangement joins TRBV14 to TRBJ2-7; 7 bases are shared with TRBD1. Germline-derived CDR1 and CDR2 are SGHDN and FVKESK. J lost 4 bases, V lost 5 bases, and 5 bases had no gene match. The CDR3 runs to 13 residues.

This clone was recorded only once. Sequence at one end of the junction differs from germline and may be a read error. This sequence joins TRBV7-7 and TRBJ2-5; no reliable D call. The germline CDR1 and CDR2 sequences are SSHAT and FNYEAQ (reference sequence). This CDR3 has 14 residues. The CDR3 spells CASSLVPGQETQYF. The CDR3 DNA follows: TGTGCTAGCAGCTTAGTTCCGGGTCAAGAGACCCAGTACTTC.

The rearrangement uses TRBV27 and TRBJ2-5; 14 nucleotides line up with TRBD2. This CDR3 spans 17 amino acids. V was pared by 3 bases and J by 4 bases, with 7 bases of the junction left unmatched. Germline CDR1 MNHEY, CDR2 SMNVEV (reference sequence). CDR3 DNA sequence: TGTGCCAGCAGTTTTGGAGGGGGGACTAGCGGGAGAGAGACCCAGTACTTC. This encodes CASSFGGGTSGRETQYF.

This clone was seen a single time. CDR3 sequence reads: CASSPNRGQSGANVLTF. DNA for the CDR3: TGTGCCAGCAGCCCGAACAGGGGACAGTCTGGGGCCAACGTCCTGACTTTC. The chain links TRBV7-9 to TRBJ2-6, with 7 bases lining up with TRBD1. This CDR3 spans 17 amino acids. The germline V gene has CDR1 SEHNR and CDR2 FQNEAQ (reference sequence). Trimming took 5 bases from V and 1 from J; bases not matched to a gene: 8.

The rearrangement links TRBV6-4 to TRBJ2-1, with 13 bases identical to TRBD2. CDR1 and CDR2 (germline): MRHNA, SNTAGT. This CDR3 spans 13 amino acids. The V segment lost 3 bases and the J segment 10 bases; nucleotides outside the gene matches: 0. CDR3 in amino acids: CASSELAGGEQFF. The DNA for the CDR3 is TGTGCCAGCAGTGAACTAGCGGGAGGGGAGCAGTTCTTC.

The chain is built from TRBV6-1 and TRBJ2-1, with TRBD1 matching over 7 bases. CDR1 is MNHNS and CDR2 is SASEGT in the germline V gene. This CDR3 is 14 amino acids long. After removal of 4 bases from V and 15 bases from J, the junction contained 15 bases not matched to a gene. The CDR3 region is CASSARDSAGRPFF. In DNA, the CDR3 is TGTGCCAGCAGTGCTCGGGACAGTGCGGGCCGGCCGTTCTTC.

V is TRBV7-8 and J is TRBJ2-7; D perhaps matches TRBD2 (6 bases). Trimming removed 5 bases at V and 0 bases at J, with 17 bases between. The germline V gene encodes CDR1 SGHVS and CDR2 FQNEAQ. The CDR3 extends over 16 amino acids. The CDR3 loop is CASSPLTPGGSYEQYF. CDR3 bases: TGTGCCAGCAGCCCACTTACTCCCGGGGGCTCCTACGAGCAGTACTTC.

The rearrangement joins TRBV7-2 to TRBJ2-2; 8 bases are a match to TRBD2. V trimming: 2 bases; J trimming: 1 base; junction bases outside the gene matches: 6. Germline lookup yields CDR1 SGHTA and CDR2 FQGNSA. The CDR3 consists of 17 residues. CDR3 protein: CASSLPHSGRNTGELFF. Here the CDR3 DNA reads TGTGCCAGCAGCTTACCCCACAGCGGGAGGAACACCGGGGAGCTGTTTTTT.

For this clone: In the same sample, other DNA sequences code for this CDR3. The chain joins TRBV30 to TRBJ2-1; 9 bases align to TRBD2. Germline-derived CDR1 and CDR2 are GTSNPN and SVGIG (reference sequence). The CDR3 covers 21 residues. After removal of 0 bases from V and 0 bases from J, the junction contained 18 bases not matched to a gene. The CDR3 DNA reads as TGTGCCTGGAGTGTGTGGCGGATAGAGCGGGAGGCCCTGAGCTCCTACAATGAGCAGTTCTTC. Its translation: CAWSVWRIEREALSSYNEQFF.

V is TRBV4-3 and J is TRBJ2-3; 9 bases fit TRBD2. The trim removed 1 base at V and 4 bases at J, leaving 6 bases unmatched. The CDR3 length is 16 residues. Germline-derived CDR1 and CDR2 are LGHNA and YSLEER. The CDR3 sequence: CASSQGGGRVADTQYF. The DNA for the CDR3 is TGCGCCAGCAGCCAAGGAGGCGGGAGGGTAGCAGATACGCAGTATTTT.